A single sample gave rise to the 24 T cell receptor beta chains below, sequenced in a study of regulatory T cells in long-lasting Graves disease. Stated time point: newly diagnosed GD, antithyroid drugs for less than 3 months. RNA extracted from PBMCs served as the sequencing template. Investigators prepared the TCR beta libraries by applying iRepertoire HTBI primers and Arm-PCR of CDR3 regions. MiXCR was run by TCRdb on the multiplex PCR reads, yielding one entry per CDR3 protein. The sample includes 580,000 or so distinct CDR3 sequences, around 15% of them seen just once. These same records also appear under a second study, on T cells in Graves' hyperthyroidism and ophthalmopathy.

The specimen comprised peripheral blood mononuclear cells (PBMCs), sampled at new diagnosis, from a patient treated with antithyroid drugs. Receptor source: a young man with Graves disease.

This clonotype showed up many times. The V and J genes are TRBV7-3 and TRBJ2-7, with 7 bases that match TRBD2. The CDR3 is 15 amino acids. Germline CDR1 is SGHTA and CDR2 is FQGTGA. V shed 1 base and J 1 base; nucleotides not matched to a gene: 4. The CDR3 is CASSLSGGSSYEQYF. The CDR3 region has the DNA TGTGCCAGCAGCTTAAGTGGCGGGAGTTCCTACGAGCAGTACTTC. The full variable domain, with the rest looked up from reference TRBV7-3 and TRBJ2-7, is GAGVSQTPSNKVTEKGKYVELRCDPISGHTALYWYRQSLGQGPEFLIYFQGTGAADDSGLPNDRFFAVRPEGSVSTLKIQRTERGDSAVYLCASSLSGGSSYEQYFGPGTRLTVT.

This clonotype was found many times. The CDR3 nucleotides are TGCAGTGCTAGAGGGTCCGGGAATTACAATGAGCAGTTCTTC. It is translated as CSARGSGNYNEQFF. The V call is TRBV20-1, the J call TRBJ2-1; D is possibly TRBD2 (5 bases). The ends were cut back, 1 base at V and 4 bases at J, with 11 bases in the middle. In germline, CDR1 is DFQATT, CDR2 SNEGSKA (reference sequence). CDR3 length equals 14 residues.

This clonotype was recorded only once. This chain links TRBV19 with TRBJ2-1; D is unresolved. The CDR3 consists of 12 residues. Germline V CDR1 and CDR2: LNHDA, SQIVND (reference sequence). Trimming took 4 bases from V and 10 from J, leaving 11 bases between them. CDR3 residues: CASSNGRGEQFF. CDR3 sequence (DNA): TGTGCCAGTAGTAATGGCCGCGGAGAGCAGTTCTTC.

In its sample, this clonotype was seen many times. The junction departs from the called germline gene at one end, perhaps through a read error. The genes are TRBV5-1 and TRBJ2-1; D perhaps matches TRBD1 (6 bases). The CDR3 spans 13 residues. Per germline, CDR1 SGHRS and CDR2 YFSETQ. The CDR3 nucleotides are TGTGCCAGCAGCTTAGTCAGGGGTAATGAGCAGTTCTTC. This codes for CASSLVRGNEQFF.

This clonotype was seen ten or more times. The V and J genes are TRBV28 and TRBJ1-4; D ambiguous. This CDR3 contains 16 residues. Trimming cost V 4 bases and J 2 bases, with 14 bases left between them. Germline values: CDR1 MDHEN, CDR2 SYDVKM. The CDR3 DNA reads TGTGCCAGCAGTTCGACCGGAGGGAGGACTAATGAAAAACTGTTTTTT. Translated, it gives CASSSTGGRTNEKLFF.

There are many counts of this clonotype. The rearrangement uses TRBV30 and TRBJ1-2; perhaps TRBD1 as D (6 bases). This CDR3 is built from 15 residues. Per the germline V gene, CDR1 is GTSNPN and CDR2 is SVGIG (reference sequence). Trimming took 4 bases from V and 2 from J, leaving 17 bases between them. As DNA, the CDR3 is TGTGCCTGGACCCTCACAGGGCGTGGAAACTATGGCTACACCTTC. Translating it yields CAWTLTGRGNYGYTF.

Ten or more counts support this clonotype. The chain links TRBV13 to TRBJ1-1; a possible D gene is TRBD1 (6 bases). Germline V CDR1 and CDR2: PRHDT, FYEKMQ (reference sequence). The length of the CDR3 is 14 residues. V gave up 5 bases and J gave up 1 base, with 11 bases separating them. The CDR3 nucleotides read TGTGCCAGCAGCCCCTCGACAGGGAACACTGAAGCTTTCTTT. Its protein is CASSPSTGNTEAFF.

The CDR3 here is CASSDRGTHGYTF. In DNA form, the CDR3 reads TGTGCCAGCAGTGACAGGGGAACCCATGGCTACACCTTC. V is TRBV2 and J is TRBJ1-2; a possible D gene is TRBD1 (6 bases). CDR3 size: 13 residues. The ends were cut back, 3 bases at V and 6 bases at J, with 11 bases in the middle. The V gene's germline CDR1 is SNHLY and CDR2 FYNNEI.

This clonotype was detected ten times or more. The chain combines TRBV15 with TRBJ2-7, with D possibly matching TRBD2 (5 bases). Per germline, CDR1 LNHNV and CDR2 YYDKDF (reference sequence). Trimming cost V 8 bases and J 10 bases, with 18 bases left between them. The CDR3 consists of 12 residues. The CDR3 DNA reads TGTGCCACCCGAGCGGCCGGGGTCGATCAGTACTTC. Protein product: CATRAAGVDQYF.

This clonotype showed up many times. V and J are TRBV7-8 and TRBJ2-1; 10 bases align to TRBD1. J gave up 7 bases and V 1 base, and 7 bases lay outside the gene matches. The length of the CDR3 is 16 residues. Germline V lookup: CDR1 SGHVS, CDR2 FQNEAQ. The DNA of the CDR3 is TGTGCCAGCAGCTTAGGTTCGGACAGGGGGAGGAATGAGCAGTTCTTC. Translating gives CASSLGSDRGRNEQFF.

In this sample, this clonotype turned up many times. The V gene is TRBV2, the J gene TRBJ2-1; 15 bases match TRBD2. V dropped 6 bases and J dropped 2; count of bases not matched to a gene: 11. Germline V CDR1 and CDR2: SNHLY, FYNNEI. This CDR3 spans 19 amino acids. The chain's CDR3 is CASREIGLAGGLTYNEQFF. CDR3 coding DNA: TGTGCCAGCAGGGAAATCGGACTAGCGGGAGGGCTAACCTACAATGAGCAGTTCTTC.

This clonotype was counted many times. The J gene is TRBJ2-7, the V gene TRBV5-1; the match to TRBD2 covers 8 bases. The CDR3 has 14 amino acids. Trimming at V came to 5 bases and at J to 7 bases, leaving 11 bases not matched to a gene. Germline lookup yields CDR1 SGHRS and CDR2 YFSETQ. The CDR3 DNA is TGCGCCAGCAGGACCAGCGGGGGAACTGGGGAGCAGTACTTC. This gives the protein CASRTSGGTGEQYF.

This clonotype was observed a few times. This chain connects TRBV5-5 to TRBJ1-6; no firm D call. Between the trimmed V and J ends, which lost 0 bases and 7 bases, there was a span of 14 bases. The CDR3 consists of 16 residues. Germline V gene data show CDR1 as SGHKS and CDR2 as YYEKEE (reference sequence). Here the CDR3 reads CASSLEPLPRNSPLHF. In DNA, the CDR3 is TGTGCCAGCAGCTTGGAACCACTACCCCGGAATTCACCCCTCCACTTT.

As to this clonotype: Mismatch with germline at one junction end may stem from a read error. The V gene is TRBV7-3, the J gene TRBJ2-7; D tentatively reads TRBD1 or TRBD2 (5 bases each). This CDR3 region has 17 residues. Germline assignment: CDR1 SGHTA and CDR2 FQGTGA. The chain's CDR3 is CVSSSDPGTGTLYEQYF. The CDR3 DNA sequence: TGTGTCAGCAGCTCAGACCCCGGGACGGGAACGCTTTACGAGCAGTACTTC.

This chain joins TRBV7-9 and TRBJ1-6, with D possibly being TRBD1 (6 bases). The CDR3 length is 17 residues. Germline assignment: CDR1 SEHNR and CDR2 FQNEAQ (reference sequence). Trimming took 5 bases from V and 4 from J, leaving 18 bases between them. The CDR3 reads CASSLIPGQGYNSPLHF. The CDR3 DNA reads TGTGCCAGCAGCCTGATACCGGGACAAGGTTATAATTCACCCCTCCACTTT.

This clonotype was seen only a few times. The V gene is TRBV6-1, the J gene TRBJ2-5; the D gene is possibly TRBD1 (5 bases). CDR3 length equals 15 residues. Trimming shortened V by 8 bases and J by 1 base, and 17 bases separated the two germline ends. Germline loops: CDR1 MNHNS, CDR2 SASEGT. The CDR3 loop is CASLNPPQGQETQYF. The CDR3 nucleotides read TGTGCCAGCCTTAACCCTCCCCAGGGCCAAGAGACCCAGTACTTC.

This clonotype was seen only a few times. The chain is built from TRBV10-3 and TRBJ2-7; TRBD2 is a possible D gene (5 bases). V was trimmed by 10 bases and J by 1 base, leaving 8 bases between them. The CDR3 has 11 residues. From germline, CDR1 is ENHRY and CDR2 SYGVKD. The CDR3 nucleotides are TGTGCCACCCGGACTTCCTACGAGCAGTACTTC. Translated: CATRTSYEQYF.

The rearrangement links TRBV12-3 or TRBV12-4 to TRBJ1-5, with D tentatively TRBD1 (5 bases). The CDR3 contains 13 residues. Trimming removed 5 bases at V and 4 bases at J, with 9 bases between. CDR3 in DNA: TGTGCCAGCAGTATACAGGCTAATCAGCCCCAGCATTTT. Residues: CASSIQANQPQHF.

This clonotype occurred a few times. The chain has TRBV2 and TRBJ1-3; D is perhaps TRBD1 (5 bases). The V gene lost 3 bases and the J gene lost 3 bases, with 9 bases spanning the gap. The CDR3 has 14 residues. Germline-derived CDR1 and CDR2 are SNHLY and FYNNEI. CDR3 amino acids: CASSDRDLGNTIYF. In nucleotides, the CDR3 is TGTGCCAGCAGTGACAGGGACCTTGGAAACACCATATATTTT.

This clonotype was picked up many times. CDR3 sequence (DNA): TGTGCCAGCAGCTATGCCACCCGGGGGGACACTGAAGCTTTCTTT. It specifies CASSYATRGDTEAFF. The chain uses TRBV28 and TRBJ1-1; perhaps TRBD1 as D (5 bases). This CDR3 region has 15 residues. V was pared by 6 bases and J by 3 bases, with 17 bases between. Per the germline V gene, CDR1 is MDHEN and CDR2 is SYDVKM.

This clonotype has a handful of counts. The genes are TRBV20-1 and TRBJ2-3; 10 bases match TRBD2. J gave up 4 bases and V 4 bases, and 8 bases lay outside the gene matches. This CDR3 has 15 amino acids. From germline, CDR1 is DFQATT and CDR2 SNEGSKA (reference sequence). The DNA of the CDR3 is TGCAGTGCTAAGGGTTGGACTAGCGGTTCAGATACGCAGTATTTT. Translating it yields CSAKGWTSGSDTQYF.

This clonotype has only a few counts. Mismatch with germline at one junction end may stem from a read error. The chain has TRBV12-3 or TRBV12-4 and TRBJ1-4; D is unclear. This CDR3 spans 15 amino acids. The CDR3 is CASSLRGQVNEKLSF. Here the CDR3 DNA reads TGTGCCAGCAGTTTACGTGGGCAAGTTAATGAAAAACTGTCTTTT.

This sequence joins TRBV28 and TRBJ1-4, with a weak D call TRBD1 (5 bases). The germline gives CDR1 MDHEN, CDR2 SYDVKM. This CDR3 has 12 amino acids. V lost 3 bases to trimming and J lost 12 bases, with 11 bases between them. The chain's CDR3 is CASSFPGTQLFF. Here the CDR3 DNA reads TGTGCCAGCAGTTTCCCGGGGACGCAACTGTTTTTT.

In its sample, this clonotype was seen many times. The CDR3 reads CASSYPASGRGAYEQYF. The CDR3 bases are TGTGCCAGCAGCTATCCGGCTAGCGGGAGAGGGGCCTACGAGCAGTACTTC. The genes are TRBV7-9 and TRBJ2-7, with TRBD2 identical over 10 bases. Per germline, CDR1 SEHNR and CDR2 FQNEAQ (reference sequence). V trimming: 4 bases; J trimming: 2 bases; junction bases outside the gene matches: 11. The CDR3 runs 17 residues.